These 12 T cell receptor beta chains came from one sample sequenced in a study of T cell responses to AZD1222 COVID-19 vaccine. The data were produced by immunoSEQ multiplex PCR, yet TCRdb's version contains in-frame clones alone and is incomplete. Among 150,000 to 200,000 clones, 92% were seen once, and the ten largest hold roughly 1.4%. This specimen consisted of peripheral blood, obtained 28 days after the second AZD1222 dose. Receptors originate from an adult who received the AZD1222 COVID-19 vaccine.

The chain recombines TRBV9 with TRBJ2-3; 9 bases fit TRBD2. The V gene's germline CDR1 is SGDLS and CDR2 YYNGEE. J was trimmed by 2 bases and V by 0 bases; bases with no gene match: 4. CDR3 length: 16 residues. The CDR3 is CASSVGGLATTDTQYF. The CDR3 DNA reads as TGTGCCAGCAGCGTAGGGGGACTAGCTACCACAGATACGCAGTATTTT.

The chain carries TRBV7-2 and TRBJ2-7, with D possibly being TRBD1 or TRBD2 (5 bases each). Germline loops: CDR1 SGHTA, CDR2 FQGNSA. V was cut by 2 bases and J by 1 base, with 15 bases left in between. The CDR3 runs 16 residues. CDR3 sequence reads: CASSLSGTLLSYEQYF. The CDR3 region has the DNA TGTGCCAGCAGCTTATCCGGGACCCTATTATCCTACGAGCAGTACTTC.

This chain joins TRBV28 and TRBJ2-3; 10 bases line up with TRBD2. The CDR3 consists of 15 residues. With 8 bases clipped from V and 6 bases from J, the junction kept 11 bases outside the gene matches. Germline CDR1 MDHEN, CDR2 SYDVKM. The CDR3 loop reads CASLELAGPRDTQYF. In DNA, the CDR3 is TGTGCCAGCCTCGAACTAGCGGGGCCAAGGGATACGCAGTATTTT. The whole variable domain, remainder taken from reference TRBV28 and TRBJ2-3, is DVKVTQSSRYLVKRTGEKVFLECVQDMDHENMFWYRQDPGLGLRLIYFSYDVKMKEKGDIPEGYSVSREKKERFSLILESASTNQTSMYLCASLELAGPRDTQYFGPGTRLTVL.

V and J are TRBV5-6 and TRBJ1-2, with no clear D. The CDR3 loop spans 15 amino acids. Trimming shortened V by 2 bases and J by 1 base, and 12 bases separated the two germline ends. Germline V gives CDR1 SGHDT, CDR2 YYEEEE. The CDR3 sequence: CASSLTSTDNYGYTF. The CDR3 DNA reads as TGTGCCAGCAGCTTAACTTCGACGGATAACTATGGCTACACCTTC.

The chain couples TRBV27 to TRBJ1-5; TRBD1 matches 8 bases. The V and J ends lost 6 bases and 0 bases, in that order; junction bases with no gene match: 7. The germline V gene has CDR1 MNHEY and CDR2 SMNVEV (reference sequence). CDR3 size: 16 residues. The CDR3, as DNA: TGTGCCAGCAGGAGACAGGGGCCATATAGCAATCAGCCCCAGCATTTT. Its protein is CASRRQGPYSNQPQHF.

The chain employs TRBV6-5 and TRBJ2-2; 7 nucleotides align to TRBD1. With V trimmed by 7 bases and J by 10 bases, 3 bases remained unmatched. CDR3 length: 11 amino acids. Germline V lookup: CDR1 MNHEY, CDR2 SVGAGI. CDR3 sequence: CASKTGVELFF. CDR3 in DNA: TGTGCCAGCAAAACAGGGGTGGAGCTGTTTTTT.

CDR3 sequence reads: CAWSRGRDYEQYF. Here the CDR3 DNA reads TGTGCCTGGAGTCGCGGGAGGGACTACGAGCAGTACTTC. The chain recombines TRBV30 with TRBJ2-7, with TRBD2 identical over 9 bases. The CDR3 loop spans 13 amino acids. Germline V gene sequence: CDR1 GTSNPN, CDR2 SVGIG (reference sequence). V shed 2 bases, J shed 3 bases, and the junction held 2 bases outside the gene matches. Supplemented by reference TRBV30 and TRBJ2-7, the full variable domain reads SQTIHQWPATLVQPVGSPLSLECTVEGTSNPNLYWYRQAAGRGLQLLFYSVGIGQISSEVPQNLSASRPQDRQFILSSKKLLLSDSGFYLCAWSRGRDYEQYFGPGTRLTVT.

The chain combines TRBV5-6 with TRBJ1-4; D remains ambiguous. Trimming took 1 base from V and 6 from J, leaving 10 bases between them. The CDR3 runs 14 residues. The germline V gene has CDR1 SGHDT and CDR2 YYEEEE. In nucleotides, the CDR3 is TGTGCCAGCAGCTTGTTGGGTGGAGATGAAAAACTGTTTTTT. It yields the protein CASSLLGGDEKLFF.

CDR3 loop: CASSITRQGRTYEQYF. In DNA form, the CDR3 reads TGTGCCAGCAGCATCACCAGACAGGGTAGGACCTACGAGCAGTACTTC. V and J are TRBV13 and TRBJ2-7; TRBD1 agrees at 7 bases. Per germline, CDR1 PRHDT and CDR2 FYEKMQ (reference sequence). The CDR3 covers 16 residues. The V gene end was trimmed by 5 bases and the J gene end by 2 bases; junction bases not matched to a gene: 12.

This chain joins TRBV7-2 and TRBJ2-1; 7 bases align to TRBD1. The V and J ends lost 5 bases and 1 base, in that order; junction bases with no gene match: 8. This CDR3 has 16 residues. Germline V gene data show CDR1 as SGHTA and CDR2 as FQGNSA. The CDR3 sequence is CASSPHRTGSYNEQFF. CDR3 sequence (DNA): TGTGCCAGCAGCCCACACCGGACAGGTTCCTACAATGAGCAGTTCTTC.

The sample holds one count of this clone. V usage is TRBV29-1 and J usage is TRBJ2-3, with 9 nucleotides matching TRBD2. This CDR3 has 13 residues. Per the germline V gene, CDR1 is SQVTM and CDR2 is ANQGSEA. J was trimmed by 3 bases and V by 3 bases; bases with no gene match: 1. The CDR3, as DNA: TGCAGCGTTGAGCGGGAGGGAACAGATACGCAGTATTTT. It yields the protein CSVEREGTDTQYF.

The chain carries TRBV7-6 and TRBJ2-5; maybe TRBD1 (6 bases). This CDR3 spans 15 amino acids. CDR1 SGHVS and CDR2 FNYEAQ come from the germline V gene. Trimming left V 4 bases short and J 5 bases short, with 17 bases between. The CDR3 is CASSSGLQGVETQYF. For the CDR3, the DNA is TGTGCCAGCAGCTCCGGATTACAGGGTGTGGAGACCCAGTACTTC. Combining the CDR3 with reference TRBV7-6 and TRBJ2-5 gives the whole variable domain GAGVSQSPRYKVTKRGQDVALRCDPISGHVSLYWYRQALGQGPEFLTYFNYEAQQDKSGLPNDRFSAERPEGSISTLTIQRTEQRDSAMYRCASSSGLQGVETQYFGPGTRLLVL.